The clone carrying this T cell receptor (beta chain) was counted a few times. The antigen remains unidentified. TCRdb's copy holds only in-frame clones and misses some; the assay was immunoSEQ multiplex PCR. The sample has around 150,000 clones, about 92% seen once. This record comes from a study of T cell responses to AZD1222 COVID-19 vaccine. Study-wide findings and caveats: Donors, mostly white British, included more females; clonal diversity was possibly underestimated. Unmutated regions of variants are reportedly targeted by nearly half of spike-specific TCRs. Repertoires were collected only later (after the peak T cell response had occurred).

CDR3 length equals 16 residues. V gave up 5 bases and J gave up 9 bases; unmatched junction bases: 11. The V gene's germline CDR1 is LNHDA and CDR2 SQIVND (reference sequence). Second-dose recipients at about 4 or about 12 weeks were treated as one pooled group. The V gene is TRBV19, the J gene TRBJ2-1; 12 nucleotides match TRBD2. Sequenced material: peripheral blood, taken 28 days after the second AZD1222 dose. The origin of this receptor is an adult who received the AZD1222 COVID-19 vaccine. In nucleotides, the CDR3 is TGTGCCAGTAGTGCAAGGACTAGCGGGATAACAAGTGAGCAGTTCTTC. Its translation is CASSARTSGITSEQFF.